Presented here are 13 T cell receptor beta chains from one specimen sequenced in a study of spatial heterogeneity in lung cancer (dated by TCRdb to about 2019). Receptor amplification or capture employed 5' RACE. Sequenced on a NextSeq 500. The public reads were reprocessed in TCRdb via fastp at Q25 and MiXCR, keeping in-frame beta chains. Under each unique CDR3 protein, matching rows form one entry showing the most common genes and DNA. Here the sample has 50,000 to 60,000 distinct CDR3 sequences; 6% to 8.5% occur a single time. The ten biggest clones cover over 30% of the sample. The sample's time point label, in plain terms: blood at routine non-recurrence follow-up after resection. TCR sequencing used whole RNA extracted from tumor and nontumor lung tissue, or from cryopreserved PBMC samples, without cell sorting. The material was PBMCs, obtained at follow-up. The source of these receptors is a female donor with early-stage non-small cell lung cancer.

This chain connects TRBV20-1 to TRBJ2-5; 10 nucleotides match TRBD2. The germline gives CDR1 DFQATT, CDR2 SNEGSKA (reference sequence). This CDR3 has 13 residues. V was clipped by 6 bases and J by 4 bases; unmatched bases: 5. The CDR3 here is CSATTSGVETQYF. For the CDR3, the DNA is TGCAGTGCCACTACTAGCGGGGTAGAGACCCAGTACTTC.

The gene calls are TRBV18 and TRBJ1-1; D might be TRBD1 (6 bases). V was pared by 2 bases and J by 8 bases, with 12 bases between. The germline gives CDR1 KGHSH, CDR2 LQKENI. This CDR3 contains 13 residues. This CDR3 reads CASSPGGTREAFF. CDR3 DNA sequence: TGTGCCAGCTCACCAGGAGGGACAAGAGAAGCTTTCTTT. The variable domain in full, with the rest retrieved from reference TRBV18 and TRBJ1-1, is NAGVMQNPRHLVRRRGQEARLRCSPMKGHSHVYWYRQLPEEGLKFMVYLQKENIIDESGMPKERFSAEFPKEGPSILRIQQVVRGDSAAYFCASSPGGTREAFFGQGTRLTVV.

This clonotype was detected ten times or more. This chain uses TRBV24-1 with TRBJ2-5; tentative D call: TRBD2 (6 bases). The ends were cut back, 4 bases at V and 5 bases at J, with 13 bases in the middle. Per germline, CDR1 KGHDR and CDR2 SFDVKD. The CDR3 is 14 amino acids. This chain's CDR3 is CATSEPGVGETQYF. Written as DNA, the CDR3 is TGTGCCACCAGTGAACCGGGGGTCGGGGAGACCCAGTACTTC.

This clonotype was observed many times. The chain carries TRBV6-2 or TRBV6-3 and TRBJ1-1; 10 positions match TRBD1. The V gene end was trimmed by 11 bases and the J gene end by 5 bases; junction bases not matched to a gene: 14. This CDR3 has 15 residues. CDR1 is MNHEY, CDR2 SVGEGT, per germline. Written as DNA, the CDR3 is TGTGCCTCAAAGCGACAGGGGGCGCCTGAAACTGAAGCTTTCTTT. Encoded protein: CASKRQGAPETEAFF.

The sample holds a few counts of this clonotype. Given a much more abundant clone one base away, this may be a read error. This chain joins TRBV2 and TRBJ1-1; D not resolved. Germline V gene lookup returns CDR1 SNHLY and CDR2 FYNNEI. Trimming took 5 bases from V and 1 from J, leaving 5 bases between them. The CDR3 has 12 residues. The CDR3 DNA sequence: TGTGCCAGCAGTCGGAAGAACACTGAAGCTTTCTTT. Protein: CASSRKNTEAFF.

This clonotype was detected ten times or more. The rearrangement links TRBV7-9 to TRBJ2-7; perhaps TRBD1 as D (6 bases). Trimming took off 4 bases at V and 0 bases at J, with 16 bases between the two ends. Germline lookup yields CDR1 SEHNR and CDR2 FQNEAQ (reference sequence). This CDR3 comprises 16 residues. CDR3 amino acids: CASSSDFGQLSYEQYF. As DNA, the CDR3 is TGTGCCAGCAGCTCCGACTTCGGACAGCTCTCCTACGAGCAGTACTTC.

The chain links TRBV7-2 to TRBJ1-1, with unresolved D. CDR1 is SGHTA and CDR2 is FQGNSA in the germline V gene. The V gene lost 5 bases and the J gene lost 0 bases, with 7 bases spanning the gap. This CDR3 spans 13 amino acids. The CDR3 sequence: CASSRLMNTEAFF. CDR3 in DNA: TGTGCCAGCAGCCGGCTTATGAACACTGAAGCTTTCTTT.

This clonotype has only a few counts. V usage is TRBV18 and J usage is TRBJ1-1; D is ambiguous. Trimming cost V 3 bases and J 1 base, with 12 bases left between them. From germline, CDR1 is KGHSH and CDR2 LQKENI. The CDR3 sequence is 15 residues long. CDR3 in DNA: TGTGCCAGCTCACCCTCGGGGAGAGGGAACACTGAAGCTTTCTTT. Its translation is CASSPSGRGNTEAFF.

This chain connects TRBV4-3 to TRBJ1-2; D is possibly TRBD1 (5 bases). The CDR3 totals 13 residues. V was pared by 2 bases and J by 7 bases, with 11 bases between. From germline, CDR1 is LGHNA and CDR2 YSLEER. Written as DNA, the CDR3 is TGCGCCAGCAGCCAATCAGGGAGGGGTGGCTACACCTTC. It yields the protein CASSQSGRGGYTF.

V gene TRBV10-2 combines with J gene TRBJ1-6; D is possibly TRBD1 (6 bases). Trimming removed 7 bases from V and 0 bases from J, with 13 bases in between. CDR3 length: 16 residues. Germline CDR1 is WSHSY and CDR2 is SAAADI. CDR3 in amino acids: CASTRTESSYNSPLHF. The CDR3 DNA sequence: TGCGCCAGCACCCGGACAGAGAGCTCCTATAATTCACCCCTCCACTTT.

The chain is built from TRBV20-1 and TRBJ2-1, with 7 bases aligning to TRBD2. The ends lost 0 bases at V and 4 bases at J; junction bases unmatched: 9. CDR3 length: 16 amino acids. The germline gives CDR1 DFQATT, CDR2 SNEGSKA (reference sequence). The CDR3 here is CSARDPGRGVYNEQFF. The CDR3 nucleotides read TGCAGTGCTAGAGATCCAGGACGGGGGGTATACAATGAGCAGTTCTTC.

The chain links TRBV5-4 to TRBJ1-1; D ambiguous. Per the germline V gene, CDR1 is SGHNT and CDR2 is YYREEE (reference sequence). With 2 bases removed from V and 1 base from J, the gap between germline ends came to 9 bases. This CDR3 contains 14 residues. As DNA, the CDR3 is TGTGCCAGCAGCTTTTACGGGAAGAACACTGAAGCTTTCTTT. Protein: CASSFYGKNTEAFF.

This clonotype was observed at least ten times. The V gene is TRBV29-1, the J gene TRBJ2-3, with D possibly being TRBD2 (7 bases). The CDR3 covers 14 residues. Germline lookup yields CDR1 SQVTM and CDR2 ANQGSEA. Between the trimmed V and J ends, which lost 4 bases and 0 bases, there was a span of 11 bases. For the CDR3, the DNA is TGCAGCGTTGGGGGAGGGGGGAGCACAGATACGCAGTATTTT. Translated, it gives CSVGGGGSTDTQYF.